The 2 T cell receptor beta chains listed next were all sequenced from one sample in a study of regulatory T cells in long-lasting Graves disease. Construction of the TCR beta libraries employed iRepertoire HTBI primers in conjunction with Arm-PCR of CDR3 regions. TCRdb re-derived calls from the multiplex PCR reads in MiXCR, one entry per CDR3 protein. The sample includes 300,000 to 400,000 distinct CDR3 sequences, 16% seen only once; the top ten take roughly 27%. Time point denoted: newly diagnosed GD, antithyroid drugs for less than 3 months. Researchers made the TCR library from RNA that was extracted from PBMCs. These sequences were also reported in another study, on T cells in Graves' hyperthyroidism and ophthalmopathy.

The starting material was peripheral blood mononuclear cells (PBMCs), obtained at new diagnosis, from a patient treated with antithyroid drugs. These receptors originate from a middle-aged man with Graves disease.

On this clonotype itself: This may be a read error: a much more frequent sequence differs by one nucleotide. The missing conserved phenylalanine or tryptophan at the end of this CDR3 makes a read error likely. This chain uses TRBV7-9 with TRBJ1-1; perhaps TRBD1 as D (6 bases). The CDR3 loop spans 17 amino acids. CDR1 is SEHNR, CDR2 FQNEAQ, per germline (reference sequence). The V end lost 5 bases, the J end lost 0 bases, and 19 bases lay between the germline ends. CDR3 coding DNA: TGTGCCAGCAGCGCGACTACCACAGGGATCATGAACACTGAAGCTTTCTCT. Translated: CASSATTTGIMNTEAFS.

CDR3 nucleotides: TGCGCCAGCAGCCAAGTTCCGGGACTAGGAGAAAAACTGTTTTTT. The encoded protein is CASSQVPGLGEKLFF. V is TRBV4-1 and J is TRBJ1-4; D is possibly TRBD1 (5 bases). Per germline, CDR1 MGHRA and CDR2 YSYEKL. The CDR3 runs to 15 residues. V was shortened by 1 base and J by 8 bases, with 14 bases between the two germline ends.